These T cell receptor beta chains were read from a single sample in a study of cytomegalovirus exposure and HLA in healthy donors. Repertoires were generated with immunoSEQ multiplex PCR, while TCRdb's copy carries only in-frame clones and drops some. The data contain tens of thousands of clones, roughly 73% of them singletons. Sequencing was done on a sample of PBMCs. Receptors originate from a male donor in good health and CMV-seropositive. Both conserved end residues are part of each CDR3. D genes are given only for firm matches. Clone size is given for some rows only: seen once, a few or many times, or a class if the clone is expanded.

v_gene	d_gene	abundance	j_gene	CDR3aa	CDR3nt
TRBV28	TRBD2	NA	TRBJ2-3	CASSGWSGRAPADTQYF	TGTGCCAGCAGTGGATGGAGCGGGAGGGCCCCGGCAGATACGCAGTATTTT
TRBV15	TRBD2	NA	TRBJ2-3	CATSDGNARGTGGPVDTQYF	TGTGCCACCAGCGATGGCAACGCACGGGGAACGGGAGGGCCCGTAGATACGCAGTATTTT
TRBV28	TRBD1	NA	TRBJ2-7	CASSRPGQGAYEQYF	TGTGCCAGCAGTCGCCCGGGACAGGGGGCCTACGAGCAGTACTTC
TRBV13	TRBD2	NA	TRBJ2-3	CASSWTSGTDTQYF	TGTGCCAGCAGCTGGACTAGCGGCACAGATACGCAGTATTTT
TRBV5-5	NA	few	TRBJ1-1	CASSLFRGADRNTEAFF	TGTGCCAGCAGCTTGTTTCGAGGAGCTGACCGTAACACTGAAGCTTTCTTT
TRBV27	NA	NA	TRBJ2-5	CASSSGQGSQTQYF	TGTGCCAGCAGTTCAGGGCAGGGTTCGCAGACCCAGTACTTC
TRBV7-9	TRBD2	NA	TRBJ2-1	CASGLAGGPYEQFF	TGTGCCAGCGGTCTAGCGGGAGGGCCCTATGAGCAGTTCTTC
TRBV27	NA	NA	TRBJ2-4	CASSLSGGPKNIQYF	TGTGCCAGCAGTTTATCGGGCGGGCCCAAAAACATTCAGTACTTC
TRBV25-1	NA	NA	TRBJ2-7	CATQDRSSYEQYF	TGTGCCACCCAGGACAGAAGCTCCTACGAGCAGTACTTC
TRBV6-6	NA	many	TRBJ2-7	CASSPAEGGNEQYF	TGTGCCAGCAGCCCAGCAGAGGGTGGAAACGAGCAGTACTTC
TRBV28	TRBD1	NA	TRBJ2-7	CASRRDRGSSYEQYF	TGTGCCAGCAGACGGGACAGGGGGAGCTCCTACGAGCAGTACTTC
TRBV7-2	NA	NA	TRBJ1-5	CASSLDSGGNQPQHF	TGTGCCAGCAGCTTAGATAGCGGGGGCAATCAGCCCCAGCATTTT
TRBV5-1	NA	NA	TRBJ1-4	CASSLGWGRTEHEKLFF	TGCGCCAGCAGTTTGGGGTGGGGCAGGACCGAGCATGAAAAACTGTTTTTT
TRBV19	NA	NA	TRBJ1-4	CASSITPGDEKLFF	TGTGCCAGTAGTATCACCCCAGGGGATGAAAAACTGTTTTTT
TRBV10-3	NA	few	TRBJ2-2	CAISTSTGRGTGELFF	TGTGCCATCAGTACTTCGACCGGGAGAGGGACCGGGGAGCTGTTTTTT
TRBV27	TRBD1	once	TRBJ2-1	CASSSYDRGLRNEQFF	TGTGCCAGCAGCTCATATGACAGGGGGCTTCGCAATGAGCAGTTCTTC
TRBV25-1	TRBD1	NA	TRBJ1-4	CASSVGRGLGEKLFF	TGTGCCAGCAGTGTCGGAAGGGGGCTGGGTGAAAAACTGTTTTTT
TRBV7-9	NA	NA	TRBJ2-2	CASSLHWGAGELFF	TGTGCCAGCAGCCTACATTGGGGAGCCGGGGAGCTGTTTTTT
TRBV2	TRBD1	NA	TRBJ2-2	CASRGQGSTGELFF	TGTGCCAGCAGGGGACAGGGGTCCACCGGGGAGCTGTTTTTT
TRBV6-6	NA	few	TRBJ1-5	CASSYQVQPQHF	TGTGCCAGCAGTTACCAGGTTCAGCCCCAGCATTTT
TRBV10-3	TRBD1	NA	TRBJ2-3	CAIRPGTGGTDTQYF	TGTGCCATCAGACCCGGGACAGGGGGCACAGATACGCAGTATTTT
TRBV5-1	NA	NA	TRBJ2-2	CASSLLGGTNTGELFF	TGCGCCAGCAGCCTGCTGGGGGGAACGAACACCGGGGAGCTGTTTTTT
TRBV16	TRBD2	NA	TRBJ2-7	CASSQGGLAGGYEQYF	TGTGCCAGCAGCCAGGGGGGACTAGCGGGAGGCTACGAGCAGTACTTC
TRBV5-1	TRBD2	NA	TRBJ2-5	CASSIGLAGGPVETQYF	TGCGCCAGCAGCATAGGACTAGCGGGAGGGCCGGTTGAGACCCAGTACTTC
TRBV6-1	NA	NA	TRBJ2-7	CASSLPSARNEQYF	TGTGCCAGCAGTTTGCCGAGTGCCCGCAACGAGCAGTACTTC
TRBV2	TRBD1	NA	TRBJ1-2	CASGPGTGQPNYGYTF	TGTGCCAGCGGACCCGGTACGGGACAGCCTAACTATGGCTACACCTTC
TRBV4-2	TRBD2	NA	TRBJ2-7	CASSQEGLATPYEQYF	TGTGCCAGCAGCCAAGAGGGACTAGCGACCCCCTACGAGCAGTACTTC
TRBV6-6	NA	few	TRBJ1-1	CASSYPTGTGTEAFF	TGTGCCAGCAGTTACCCTACAGGGACGGGCACTGAAGCTTTCTTT
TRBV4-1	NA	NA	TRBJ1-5	CASSQVGGNQPQHF	TGCGCCAGCAGCCAAGTCGGGGGGAATCAGCCCCAGCATTTT
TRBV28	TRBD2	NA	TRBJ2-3	CASRRTSGRVDTQYF	TGTGCCAGCCGCCGGACTAGCGGGAGGGTGGATACGCAGTATTTT
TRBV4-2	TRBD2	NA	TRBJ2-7	CASSQETSSYEQYF	TGTGCCAGCAGCCAAGAGACTAGCTCGTACGAGCAGTACTTC
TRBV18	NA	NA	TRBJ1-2	CASSQDSSYGYTF	TGTGCCAGCTCACAGGACAGCAGCTATGGCTACACCTTC